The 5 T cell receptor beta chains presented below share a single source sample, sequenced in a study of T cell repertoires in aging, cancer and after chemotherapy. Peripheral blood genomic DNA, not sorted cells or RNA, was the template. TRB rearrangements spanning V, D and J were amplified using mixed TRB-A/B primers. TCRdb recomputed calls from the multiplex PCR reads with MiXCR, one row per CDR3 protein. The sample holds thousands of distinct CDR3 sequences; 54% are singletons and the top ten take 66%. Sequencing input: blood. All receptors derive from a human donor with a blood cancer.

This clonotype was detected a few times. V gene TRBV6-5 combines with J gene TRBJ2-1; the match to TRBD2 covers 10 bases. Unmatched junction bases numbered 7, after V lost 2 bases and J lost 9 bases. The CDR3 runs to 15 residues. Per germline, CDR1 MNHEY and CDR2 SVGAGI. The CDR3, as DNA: TGTGCCAGCAGTTACCGAGCGGGGGGGCTTATTGAGCAGTTCTTC. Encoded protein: CASSYRAGGLIEQFF.

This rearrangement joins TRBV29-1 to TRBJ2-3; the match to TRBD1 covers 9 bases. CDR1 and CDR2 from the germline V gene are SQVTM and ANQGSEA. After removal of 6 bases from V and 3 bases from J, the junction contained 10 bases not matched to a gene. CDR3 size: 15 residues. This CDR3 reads CSVTKTGGATDTQYF. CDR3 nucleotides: TGCAGCGTCACTAAAACAGGGGGCGCGACAGATACGCAGTATTTT.

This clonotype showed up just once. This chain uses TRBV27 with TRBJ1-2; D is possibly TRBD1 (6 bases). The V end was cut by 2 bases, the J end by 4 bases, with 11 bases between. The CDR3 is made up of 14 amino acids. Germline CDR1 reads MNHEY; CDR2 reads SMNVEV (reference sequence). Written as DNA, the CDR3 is TGTGCCAGCAGTTTAGCCGGGGGCAGCTATGGCTACACCTTC. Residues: CASSLAGGSYGYTF.

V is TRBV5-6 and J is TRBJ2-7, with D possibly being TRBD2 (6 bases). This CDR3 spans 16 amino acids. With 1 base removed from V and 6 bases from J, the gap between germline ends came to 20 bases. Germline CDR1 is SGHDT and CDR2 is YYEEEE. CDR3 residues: CASSLYALVEGGEQYF. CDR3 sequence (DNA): TGTGCCAGCAGCTTGTACGCCCTAGTTGAGGGAGGCGAGCAGTACTTC.

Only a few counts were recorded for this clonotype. The CDR3 DNA follows: TGTGCCAGCAGCTTGGAGGGGGCGCGAAGAAGGTCCTATAATTCACCCCTCCACTTT. Its protein product is CASSLEGARRRSYNSPLHF. V gene TRBV5-5 combines with J gene TRBJ1-6; 7 bases fit TRBD1. Trimming cost V 0 bases and J 1 base; bases outside gene matches: 10. The CDR3 spans 19 residues. Germline assignment: CDR1 SGHKS and CDR2 YYEKEE (reference sequence). Together with reference TRBV5-5 and TRBJ1-6, the CDR3 gives the full variable domain: DAGVTQSPTHLIKTRGQQVTLRCSPISGHKSVSWYQQVLGQGPQFIFQYYEKEERGRGNFPDRFSARQFPNYSSELNVNALLLGDSALYLCASSLEGARRRSYNSPLHFGNGTRLTVT.